A single sample gave rise to the 2 T cell receptor beta chains below, sequenced in a study of cytotoxic CD8 clonotypes in ibrutinib-treated CLL (dated by TCRdb to about 2021). Libraries were made using the immunoSEQ multiplex PCR assay. In TCRdb, the immuneACCESS table is reduced to in-frame sequences with V and J assigned. These tables do not hold every clone; where another copy was compared, an unresolved V gene accounts for under half, and the others remain unexplained. This sample gives fewer than 400,000 clones in total; 67% of them show up just once. The ten top clones hold 5% to 6.5% of the sample. Sequenced material: PBMCs, taken after 36 months of ibrutinib treatment. These receptors all stem from a human donor with chronic lymphocytic leukemia.

The chain combines TRBV6-1 with TRBJ2-7; a possible D gene is TRBD1 (5 bases). The germline V gene encodes CDR1 MNHNS and CDR2 SASEGT. The V gene lost 1 base and the J gene lost 0 bases, with 16 bases spanning the gap. The CDR3 is 17 residues long. The CDR3: CASSEEGRGWNSYEQYF. The CDR3 DNA is TGTGCCAGCAGTGAAGAGGGAAGGGGTTGGAACTCCTACGAGCAGTACTTC.

This clone was found a few times. The chain joins TRBV6-5 to TRBJ2-7; D not resolved. CDR3 length equals 15 residues. The V gene lost 2 bases and the J gene lost 4 bases, with 15 bases spanning the gap. In germline, CDR1 is MNHEY, CDR2 SVGAGI. CDR3 amino acids: CASSYLWRPPYEQYF. For the CDR3, the DNA is TGTGCCAGCAGTTACCTTTGGCGTCCTCCGTACGAGCAGTACTTC.